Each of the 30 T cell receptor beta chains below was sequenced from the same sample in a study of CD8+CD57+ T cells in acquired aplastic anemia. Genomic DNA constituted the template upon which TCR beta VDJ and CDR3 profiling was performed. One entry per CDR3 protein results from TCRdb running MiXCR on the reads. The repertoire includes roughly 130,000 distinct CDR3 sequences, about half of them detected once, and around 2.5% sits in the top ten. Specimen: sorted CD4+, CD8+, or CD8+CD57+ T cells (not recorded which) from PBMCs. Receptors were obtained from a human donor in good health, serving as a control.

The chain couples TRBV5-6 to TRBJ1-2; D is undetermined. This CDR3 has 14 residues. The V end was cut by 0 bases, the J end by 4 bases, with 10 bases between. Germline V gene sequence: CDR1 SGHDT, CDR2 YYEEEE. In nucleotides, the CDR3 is TGTGCCAGCAGCTTGGTACAGCGGGCCTATGGCTACACCTTC. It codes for CASSLVQRAYGYTF. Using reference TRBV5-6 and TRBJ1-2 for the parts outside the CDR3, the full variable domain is DAGVTQSPTHLIKTRGQQVTLRCSPKSGHDTVSWYQQALGQGPQFIFQYYEEEERQRGNFPDRFSGHQFPNYSSELNVNALLLGDSALYLCASSLVQRAYGYTFGSGTRLTVV.

The CDR3 here is CASNSGGLEQFF. In DNA, the CDR3 is TGCGCCAGCAATAGCGGGGGCCTTGAGCAGTTCTTC. The chain uses TRBV10-2 and TRBJ2-1; TRBD2 matches at 9 bases. The J segment lost 9 bases and the V segment lost 7 bases, leaving 4 bases of the junction unmatched. Per germline, CDR1 WSHSY and CDR2 SAAADI. This CDR3 is built from 12 residues.

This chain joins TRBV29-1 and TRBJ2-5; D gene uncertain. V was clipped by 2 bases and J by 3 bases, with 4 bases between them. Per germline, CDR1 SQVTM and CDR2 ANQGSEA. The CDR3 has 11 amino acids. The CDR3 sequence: CSVEREETQYF. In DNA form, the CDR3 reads TGCAGCGTTGAACGGGAAGAGACCCAGTACTTC. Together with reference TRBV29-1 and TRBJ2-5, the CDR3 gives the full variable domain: SAVISQKPSRDICQRGTSLTIQCQVDSQVTMMFWYRQQPGQSLTLIATANQGSEATYESGFVIDKFPISRPNLTFSTLTVSNMSPEDSSIYLCSVEREETQYFGPGTRLLVL.

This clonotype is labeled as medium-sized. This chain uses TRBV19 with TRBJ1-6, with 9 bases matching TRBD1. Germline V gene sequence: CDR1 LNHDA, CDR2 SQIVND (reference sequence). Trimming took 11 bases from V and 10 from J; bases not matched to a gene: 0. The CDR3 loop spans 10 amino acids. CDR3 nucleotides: TGTGCCGGACAGGGGTCACCCCTCCACTTT. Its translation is CAGQGSPLHF.

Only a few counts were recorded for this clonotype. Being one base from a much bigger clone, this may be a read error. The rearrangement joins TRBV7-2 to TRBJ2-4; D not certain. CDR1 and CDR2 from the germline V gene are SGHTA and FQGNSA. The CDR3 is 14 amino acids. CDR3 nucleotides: TGTGCCAGCAGCTCCAGTAATACCAAAGACATTCAGTACTTC. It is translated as CASSSSNTKDIQYF.

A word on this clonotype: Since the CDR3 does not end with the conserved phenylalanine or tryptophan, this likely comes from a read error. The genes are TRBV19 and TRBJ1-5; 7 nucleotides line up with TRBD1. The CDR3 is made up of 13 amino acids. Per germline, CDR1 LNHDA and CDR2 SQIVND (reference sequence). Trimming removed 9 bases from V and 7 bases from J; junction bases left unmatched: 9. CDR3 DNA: TGTGCCAGCGGGCCGGGACAGAGCCAGCCCCAGCATTCT. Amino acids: CASGPGQSQPQHS.

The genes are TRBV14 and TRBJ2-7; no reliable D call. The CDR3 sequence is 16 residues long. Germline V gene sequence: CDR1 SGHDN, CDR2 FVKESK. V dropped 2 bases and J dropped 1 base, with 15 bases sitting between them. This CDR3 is CASSQPEGHGSYEQYF. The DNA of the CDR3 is TGTGCCAGCAGCCAACCTGAAGGGCATGGGTCCTACGAGCAGTACTTC.

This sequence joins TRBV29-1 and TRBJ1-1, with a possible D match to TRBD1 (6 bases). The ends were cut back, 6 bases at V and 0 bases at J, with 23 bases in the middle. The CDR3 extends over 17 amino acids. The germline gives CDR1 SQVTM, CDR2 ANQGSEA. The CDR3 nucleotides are TGCAGCGTGGTGGAGGTCGCCCGGGGGGGCATGAACACTGAAGCTTTCTTT. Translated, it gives CSVVEVARGGMNTEAFF.

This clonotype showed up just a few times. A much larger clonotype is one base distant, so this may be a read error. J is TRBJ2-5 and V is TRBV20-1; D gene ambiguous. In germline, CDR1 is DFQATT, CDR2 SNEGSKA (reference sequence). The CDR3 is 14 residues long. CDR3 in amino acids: CSAITRVAQEAQYF. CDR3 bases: TGCAGTGCTATCACCCGGGTCGCTCAAGAGGCCCAGTACTTC.

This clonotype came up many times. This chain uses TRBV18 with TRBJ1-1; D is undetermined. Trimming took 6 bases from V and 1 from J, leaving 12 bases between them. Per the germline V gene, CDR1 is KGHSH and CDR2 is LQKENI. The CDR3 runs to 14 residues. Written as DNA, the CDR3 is TGTGCCAGCTCGGTCGGCGGGCAGAACACTGAAGCTTTCTTT. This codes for CASSVGGQNTEAFF.

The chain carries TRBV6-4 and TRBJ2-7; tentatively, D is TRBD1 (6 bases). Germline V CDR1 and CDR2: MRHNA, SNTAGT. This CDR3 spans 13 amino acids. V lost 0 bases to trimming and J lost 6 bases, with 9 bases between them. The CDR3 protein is CASSDSQGFEQYV. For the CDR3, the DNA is TGTGCCAGCAGTGACTCCCAGGGGTTCGAGCAGTACGTC.

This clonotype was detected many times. CDR3: CASWDRAGRTEAFF. CDR3 in DNA: TGTGCCAGTTGGGACAGGGCCGGGAGGACTGAAGCTTTCTTT. The chain couples TRBV19 to TRBJ1-1, with 9 positions matching TRBD1. The germline gives CDR1 LNHDA, CDR2 SQIVND (reference sequence). The CDR3 covers 14 residues. The trim removed 8 bases at V and 5 bases at J, leaving 9 bases unmatched.

DNA for the CDR3: TGTGCCAGCAGCCAACAAAGATCCCCCCTCGGCGAGCAGTACTTC. Amino acids: CASSQQRSPLGEQYF. The rearrangement uses TRBV7-9 and TRBJ2-7; D is uncertain. V was pared by 5 bases and J by 6 bases, with 20 bases between. The length of the CDR3 is 15 residues. Germline-derived CDR1 and CDR2 are SEHNR and FQNEAQ (reference sequence).

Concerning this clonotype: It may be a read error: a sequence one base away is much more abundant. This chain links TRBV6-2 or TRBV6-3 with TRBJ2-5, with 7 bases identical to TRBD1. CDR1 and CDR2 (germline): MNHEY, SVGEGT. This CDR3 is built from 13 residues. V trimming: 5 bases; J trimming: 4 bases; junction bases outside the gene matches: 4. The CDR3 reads CASSGGTVETQYF. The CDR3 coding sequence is TGTGCCAGCAGTGGTGGGACAGTAGAGACCCAGTACTTC.

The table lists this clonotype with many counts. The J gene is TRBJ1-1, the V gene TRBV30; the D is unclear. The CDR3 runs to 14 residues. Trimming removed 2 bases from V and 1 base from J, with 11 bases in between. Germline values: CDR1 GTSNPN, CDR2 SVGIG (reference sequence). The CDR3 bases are TGTGCCTGGAGTACTGTGGGAACGAACACTGAAGCTTTCTTT. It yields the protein CAWSTVGTNTEAFF.

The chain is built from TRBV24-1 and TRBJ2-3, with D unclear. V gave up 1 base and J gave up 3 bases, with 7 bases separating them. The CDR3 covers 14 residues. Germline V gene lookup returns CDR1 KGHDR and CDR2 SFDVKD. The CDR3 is CATSDFDGTDTQYF. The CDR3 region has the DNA TGTGCCACCAGTGATTTTGACGGGACAGATACGCAGTATTTT.

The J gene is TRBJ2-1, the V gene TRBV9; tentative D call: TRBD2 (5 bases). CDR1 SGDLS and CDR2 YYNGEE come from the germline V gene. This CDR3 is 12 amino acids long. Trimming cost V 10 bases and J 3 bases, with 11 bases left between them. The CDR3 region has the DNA TGTGCCTCCGGAGGTGGCTACAATGAGCAGTTCTTC. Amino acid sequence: CASGGGYNEQFF.

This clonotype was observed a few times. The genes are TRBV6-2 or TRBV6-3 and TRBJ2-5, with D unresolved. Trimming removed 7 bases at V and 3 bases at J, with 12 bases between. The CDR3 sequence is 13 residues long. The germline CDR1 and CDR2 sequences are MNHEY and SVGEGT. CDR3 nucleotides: TGTGCCAGCACCTCTCCCCTTAAAGAGACCCAGTACTTC. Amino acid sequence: CASTSPLKETQYF.

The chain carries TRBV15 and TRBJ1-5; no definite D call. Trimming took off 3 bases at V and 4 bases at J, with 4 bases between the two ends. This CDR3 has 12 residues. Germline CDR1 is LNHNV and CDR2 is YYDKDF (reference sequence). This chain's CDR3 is CATSSFNQPQHF. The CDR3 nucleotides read TGTGCCACCAGCAGTTTTAATCAGCCCCAGCATTTT.

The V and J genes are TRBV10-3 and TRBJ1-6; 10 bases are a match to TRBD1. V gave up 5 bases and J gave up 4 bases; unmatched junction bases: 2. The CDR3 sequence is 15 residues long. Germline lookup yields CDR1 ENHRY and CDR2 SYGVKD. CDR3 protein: CAISKGQGYNSPLHF. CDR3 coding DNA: TGTGCCATCAGTAAGGGACAGGGGTATAATTCACCCCTCCACTTT.

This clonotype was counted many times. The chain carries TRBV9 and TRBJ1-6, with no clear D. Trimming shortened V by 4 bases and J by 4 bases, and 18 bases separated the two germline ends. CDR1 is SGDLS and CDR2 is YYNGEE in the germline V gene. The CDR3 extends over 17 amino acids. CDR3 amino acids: CASSPYQELGYNSPLHF. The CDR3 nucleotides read TGTGCCAGCAGCCCCTATCAGGAGCTGGGATATAATTCACCCCTCCACTTT.

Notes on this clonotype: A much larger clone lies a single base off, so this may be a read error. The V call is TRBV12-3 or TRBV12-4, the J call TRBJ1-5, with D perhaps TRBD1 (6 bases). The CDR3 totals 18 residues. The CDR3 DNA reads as TGTGCCAGCGGTTTTGCAGGCCTTGGTCGGGGGGCGGGTCAGCCCCAGCATTTT. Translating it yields CASGFAGLGRGAGQPQHF.

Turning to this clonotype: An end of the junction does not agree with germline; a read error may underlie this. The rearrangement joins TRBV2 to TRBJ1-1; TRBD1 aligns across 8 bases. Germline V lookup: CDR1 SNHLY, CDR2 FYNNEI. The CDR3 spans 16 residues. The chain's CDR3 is CASKIGQGGLHTEAFF. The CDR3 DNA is TGCGCCAGCAAAATAGGACAGGGTGGTTTGCACACTGAAGCTTTCTTT.

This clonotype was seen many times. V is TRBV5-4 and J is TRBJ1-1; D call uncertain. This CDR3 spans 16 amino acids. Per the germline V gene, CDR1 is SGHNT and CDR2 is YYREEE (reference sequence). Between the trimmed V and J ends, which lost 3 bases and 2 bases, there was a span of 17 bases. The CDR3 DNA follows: TGTGCCAGCAGCTCCACCAATGACGTATTAAACACTGAAGCTTTCTTT. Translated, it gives CASSSTNDVLNTEAFF. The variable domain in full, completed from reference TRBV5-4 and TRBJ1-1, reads ETGVTQSPTHLIKTRGQQVTLRCSSQSGHNTVSWYQQALGQGPQFIFQYYREEENGRGNFPPRFSGLQFPNYSSELNVNALELDDSALYLCASSSTNDVLNTEAFFGQGTRLTVV.

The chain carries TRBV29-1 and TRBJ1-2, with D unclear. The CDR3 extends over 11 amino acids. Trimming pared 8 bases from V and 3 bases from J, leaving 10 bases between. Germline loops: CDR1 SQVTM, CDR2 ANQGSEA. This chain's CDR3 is CSFGQDYGYTF. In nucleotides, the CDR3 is TGCAGCTTCGGGCAGGACTATGGCTACACCTTC. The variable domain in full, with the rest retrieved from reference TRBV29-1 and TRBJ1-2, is SAVISQKPSRDICQRGTSLTIQCQVDSQVTMMFWYRQQPGQSLTLIATANQGSEATYESGFVIDKFPISRPNLTFSTLTVSNMSPEDSSIYLCSFGQDYGYTFGSGTRLTVV.

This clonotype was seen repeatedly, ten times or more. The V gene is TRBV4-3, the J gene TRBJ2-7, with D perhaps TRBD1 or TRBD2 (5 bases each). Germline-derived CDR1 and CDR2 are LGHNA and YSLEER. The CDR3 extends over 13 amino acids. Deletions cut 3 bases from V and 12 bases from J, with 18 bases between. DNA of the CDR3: TGCGCCAGCAGCCAGGGGACCCGGGGCCAACCGTACTTC. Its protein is CASSQGTRGQPYF.

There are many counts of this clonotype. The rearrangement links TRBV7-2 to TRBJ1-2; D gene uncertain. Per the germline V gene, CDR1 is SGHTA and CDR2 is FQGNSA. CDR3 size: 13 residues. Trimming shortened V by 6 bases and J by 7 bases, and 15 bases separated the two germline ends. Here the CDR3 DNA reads TGTGCCAGCAGTCTCGGATCGTATGGTGGCTACACCTTC. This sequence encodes CASSLGSYGGYTF.

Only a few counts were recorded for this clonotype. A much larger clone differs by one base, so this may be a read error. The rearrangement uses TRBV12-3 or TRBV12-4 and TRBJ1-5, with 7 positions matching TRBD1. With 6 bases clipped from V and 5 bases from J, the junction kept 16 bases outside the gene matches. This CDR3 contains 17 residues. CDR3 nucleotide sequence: TGTGCCAGCAGCCTCCGATCCGGGATAGGGGGCCATCAGCCCCAGCATTTT. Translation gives CASSLRSGIGGHQPQHF.

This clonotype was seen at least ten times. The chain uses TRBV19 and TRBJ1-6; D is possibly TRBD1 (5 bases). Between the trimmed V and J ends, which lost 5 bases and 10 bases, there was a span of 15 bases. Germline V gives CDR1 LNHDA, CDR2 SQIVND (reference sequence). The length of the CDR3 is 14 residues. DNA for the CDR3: TGTGCCAGTAGTCCAGCCCCGGCAGGGTCACCCCTCCACTTT. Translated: CASSPAPAGSPLHF. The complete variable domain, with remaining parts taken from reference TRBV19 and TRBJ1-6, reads DGGITQSPKYLFRKEGQNVTLSCEQNLNHDAMYWYRQDPGQGLRLIYYSQIVNDFQKGDIAEGYSVSREKKESFPLTVTSAQKNPTAFYLCASSPAPAGSPLHFGNGTRLTVT.

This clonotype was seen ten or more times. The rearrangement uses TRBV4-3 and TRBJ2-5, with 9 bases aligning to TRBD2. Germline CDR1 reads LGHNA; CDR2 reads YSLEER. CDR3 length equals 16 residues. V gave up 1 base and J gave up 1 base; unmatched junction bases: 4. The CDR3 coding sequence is TGCGCCAGCAGCCAAGTTAGCGGGGGAATCCAAGAGACCCAGTACTTC. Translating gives CASSQVSGGIQETQYF.